The entry below describes one T cell receptor beta chain. Its antigen is unidentified. The CDR3 regions of TCR beta were amplified from RNA transcripts. With the HTBI primer set, the TCR CDR3 went through a first round of RT-PCR. Each CDR3 protein gets one entry after TCRdb re-called the multiplex PCR reads with MiXCR. The top ten clones hold 3.5% to 4.5% of a sample with hundreds of thousands of distinct CDR3 sequences, roughly 15% of them seen once. The sample originates from a study of T cells in Graves' hyperthyroidism and ophthalmopathy. Findings and caveats of the study: Separation of ophthalmopathy from stable hyperthyroidism was achieved by a 13 V-J model.

Germline CDR1 reads SGHKS; CDR2 reads YYEKEE (reference sequence). The CDR3 loop spans 14 amino acids. J lost 4 bases, V lost 5 bases, and 8 bases had no gene match. Diagnosis relied on clinical symptoms, serum thyroxine and TRAb, thyroid ultrasound and orbital computed tomography. The source is a woman between 35 and 50 years old with Graves' ophthalmopathy. Material for sequencing was blood. V is TRBV5-5 and J is TRBJ1-1, with 7 bases aligning to TRBD1. The CDR3 spells CASSSDRQSTEAFF. CDR3 in DNA: TGTGCCAGCAGTTCGGACAGGCAGAGCACTGAAGCTTTCTTT.